Below, 25 T cell receptor beta chains from the same sample are listed, as sequenced in a study of shared clonotypes between healthy human individuals. Some clones are missing from TCRdb's copy, which holds only in-frame ones; the method was immunoSEQ multiplex PCR. This sample has some 2,000,000 clones, with roughly 95% found just once. The sequencing input was naive CD4+ T cells sorted from blood. Subset defined: CD45RA+ positively selected. These receptors all stem from a man between 18 and 35 years old in good health.

V gene TRBV18 combines with J gene TRBJ2-1, with TRBD1 matching 8 bases. Germline CDR1 is KGHSH and CDR2 is LQKENI. V gave up 5 bases and J gave up 8 bases; unmatched junction bases: 8. CDR3 length: 14 amino acids. CDR3 DNA sequence: TGTGCCAGCTCAGGACTACAGGGGGGCGATGAGCAGTTCTTC. It is translated as CASSGLQGGDEQFF.

This chain links TRBV11-2 with TRBJ2-6; TRBD2 is a possible D gene (5 bases). Germline loops: CDR1 SGHAT, CDR2 FQNNGV. Trimming left V 2 bases short and J 4 bases short, with 18 bases between. This CDR3 comprises 18 residues. CDR3 protein: CASSLSPSRLAGANVLTF. The CDR3 DNA reads as TGTGCCAGCAGCTTATCGCCCAGCCGATTAGCGGGGGCCAACGTCCTGACTTTC.

Notes on this clone: A junction boundary mismatches the germline segment, possibly from a read error. The chain uses TRBV27 and TRBJ1-2; no firm D call. The CDR3 has 14 amino acids. Germline CDR1 and CDR2: MNHEY and SMNVEV (reference sequence). The CDR3 is CASILLLQSGGYTF. The CDR3, as DNA: TGTGCCAGCATTTTACTGCTCCAGTCGGGTGGCTACACCTTC.

The chain links TRBV5-1 to TRBJ1-4; D is ambiguous. This CDR3 region has 14 residues. The V end was cut by 0 bases, the J end by 6 bases, with 9 bases between. Germline assignment: CDR1 SGHRS and CDR2 YFSETQ. The CDR3 DNA follows: TGCGCCAGCAGCTTGGTAACGGCCGATGAAAAACTGTTTTTT. It codes for CASSLVTADEKLFF.

The chain combines TRBV7-2 with TRBJ1-1; a possible D gene is TRBD1 (6 bases). V was shortened by 0 bases and J by 10 bases, with 9 bases between the two germline ends. CDR1 is SGHTA and CDR2 is FQGNSA in the germline V gene. The CDR3 covers 12 residues. The CDR3 loop is CASSLATGRAFF. The CDR3 region has the DNA TGTGCCAGCAGCTTAGCCACAGGGAGAGCTTTCTTT.

This chain connects TRBV7-9 to TRBJ2-7; 7 nucleotides agree with TRBD1. V dropped 2 bases and J dropped 5; count of bases not matched to a gene: 15. Germline values: CDR1 SEHNR, CDR2 FQNEAQ (reference sequence). The CDR3 consists of 17 residues. CDR3 sequence reads: CASSLPPWTGTQDEQYF. As DNA, the CDR3 is TGTGCCAGCAGCTTACCACCATGGACAGGTACTCAGGACGAGCAGTACTTC.

For this clone: The identical CDR3 is also encoded by other nucleotide sequences in the sample. The gene calls are TRBV19 and TRBJ2-1; D call uncertain. The CDR3 is 13 residues long. V lost 4 bases and J lost 2, with 6 bases in between. Looked up from germline, CDR1 is LNHDA and CDR2 is SQIVND (reference sequence). The CDR3 here is CASSTSAYNEQFF. For the CDR3, the DNA is TGTGCCAGTAGTACTTCCGCCTACAATGAGCAGTTCTTC.

The rearrangement uses TRBV2 and TRBJ2-3; TRBD2 agrees at 7 bases. This CDR3 region has 18 residues. Trimming took 0 bases from V and 2 from J; bases not matched to a gene: 11. Germline V gene data show CDR1 as SNHLY and CDR2 as FYNNEI. CDR3 protein: CASSEARSASGSTDTQYF. CDR3 nucleotide sequence: TGTGCCAGCAGTGAAGCGCGGTCGGCTAGCGGATCCACAGATACGCAGTATTTT. Full variable domain (rest looked up from reference TRBV2 and TRBJ2-3): EPEVTQTPSHQVTQMGQEVILRCVPISNHLYFYWYRQILGQKVEFLVSFYNNEISEKSEIFDDQFSVERPDGSNFTLKIRSTKLEDSAMYFCASSEARSASGSTDTQYFGPGTRLTVL.

The V and J genes are TRBV18 and TRBJ1-2; no clear D gene. This CDR3 has 14 residues. V lost 2 bases, J lost 5 bases, and 12 bases lay in between. Germline CDR1 KGHSH, CDR2 LQKENI. Here the CDR3 reads CASSPGITAYGYTF. CDR3 nucleotides: TGTGCCAGCTCACCAGGGATAACGGCTTATGGCTACACCTTC. The whole variable domain, filled in from reference TRBV18 and TRBJ1-2, reads NAGVMQNPRHLVRRRGQEARLRCSPMKGHSHVYWYRQLPEEGLKFMVYLQKENIIDESGMPKERFSAEFPKEGPSILRIQQVVRGDSAAYFCASSPGITAYGYTFGSGTRLTVV.

The chain is built from TRBV6-5 and TRBJ2-1; D ambiguous. CDR3 length equals 15 residues. Deletions cut 6 bases from V and 4 bases from J, with 16 bases between. The germline V gene has CDR1 MNHEY and CDR2 SVGAGI. The CDR3 loop is CASSSRRSAYNEQFF. CDR3 nucleotide sequence: TGTGCCAGCAGCTCCCGGCGCAGCGCGTACAATGAGCAGTTCTTC.

The V call is TRBV10-3, the J call TRBJ2-3; D perhaps matches TRBD2 (5 bases). The germline V gene has CDR1 ENHRY and CDR2 SYGVKD. V shed 6 bases and J shed 3 bases, with 13 bases lying between them. The CDR3 totals 14 residues. CDR3 loop: CAISPGLNTDTQYF. The CDR3 nucleotides read TGTGCCATCAGCCCCGGACTGAATACAGATACGCAGTATTTT.

The chain combines TRBV10-3 with TRBJ1-3; D remains unclear. V gave up 6 bases and J gave up 0 bases, with 9 bases separating them. Looked up from germline, CDR1 is ENHRY and CDR2 is SYGVKD. This CDR3 is 14 amino acids long. CDR3 sequence reads: CAIRQLNSGNTIYF. In DNA, the CDR3 is TGTGCCATCAGACAGCTGAACTCTGGAAACACCATATATTTT.

The chain joins TRBV7-9 to TRBJ1-6; 8 bases agree with TRBD1. Germline trimming cut 8 bases from V and 8 bases from J; bases unmatched to any gene: 11. Germline V gene data show CDR1 as SEHNR and CDR2 as FQNEAQ (reference sequence). This CDR3 contains 15 residues. The CDR3 coding sequence is TGTGCCAGCCCTCACTTCGGGACAGGCGATTCACCCCTCCACTTT. It translates to CASPHFGTGDSPLHF. Complete variable domain (other parts from reference TRBV7-9 and TRBJ1-6): DTGVSQNPRHKITKRGQNVTFRCDPISEHNRLYWYRQTLGQGPEFLTYFQNEAQLEKSRLLSDRFSAERPKGSFSTLEIQRTEQGDSAMYLCASPHFGTGDSPLHFGNGTRLTVT.

This chain links TRBV19 with TRBJ2-3; D call uncertain. The germline CDR1 and CDR2 sequences are LNHDA and SQIVND (reference sequence). This CDR3 comprises 11 residues. Between the trimmed V and J ends, which lost 10 bases and 4 bases, there was a span of 9 bases. The CDR3 DNA reads as TGTGCCATTGCGTGGGCAGATACGCAGTATTTT. Its protein is CAIAWADTQYF.

The CDR3 spells CASRWRAANYGYTF. The CDR3 DNA sequence: TGTGCCAGCAGGTGGAGGGCGGCTAACTATGGCTACACCTTC. The chain uses TRBV27 and TRBJ1-2; D call uncertain. Germline assignment: CDR1 MNHEY and CDR2 SMNVEV (reference sequence). V gave up 6 bases and J gave up 0 bases, with 11 bases separating them. CDR3 length: 14 amino acids.

Comment on this clone: Other DNA sequences in the sample encode the same CDR3. The chain recombines TRBV10-3 with TRBJ2-2, with 12 bases aligning to TRBD2. Trimming took 5 bases from V and 5 from J; bases not matched to a gene: 3. CDR1 and CDR2 (germline): ENHRY, SYGVKD. The CDR3 is 15 amino acids. The chain's CDR3 is CAISPGLAGTGELFF. CDR3 coding DNA: TGTGCCATCAGTCCCGGACTAGCGGGGACCGGGGAGCTGTTTTTT.

V and J are TRBV29-1 and TRBJ2-7; D gene uncertain. The CDR3 has 12 residues. V lost 7 bases, J lost 5 bases, and 15 bases lay in between. Germline V gene lookup returns CDR1 SQVTM and CDR2 ANQGSEA. The CDR3 DNA reads TGCAGCGCCATGGGGAACTTCAACGAGCAGTACTTC. The encoded protein is CSAMGNFNEQYF.

To note about this clone: Other DNA sequences of this sample code for an identical CDR3. The rearrangement uses TRBV29-1 and TRBJ1-1; 7 bases align to TRBD1. This CDR3 comprises 10 residues. V lost 6 bases and J lost 8; bases outside the gene matches: 3. Germline loops: CDR1 SQVTM, CDR2 ANQGSEA. The CDR3 coding sequence is TGCAGCGTCGAGGGGGCCGAAGCTTTCTTT. Its protein product is CSVEGAEAFF.

V and J are TRBV6-1 and TRBJ1-5; D might be TRBD1 (5 bases). Per the germline V gene, CDR1 is MNHNS and CDR2 is SASEGT. Trimming pared 4 bases from V and 1 base from J, leaving 11 bases between. The CDR3 sequence is 15 residues long. The CDR3 region has the DNA TGTGCCAGCAGTGTACAAGCAGGGAGCAATCAGCCCCAGCATTTT. Its translation is CASSVQAGSNQPQHF.

About this clone: The sample carries other DNA sequences with the same CDR3. J is TRBJ1-2 and V is TRBV30; D gene ambiguous. The CDR3 is made up of 11 amino acids. Germline CDR1 and CDR2: GTSNPN and SVGIG (reference sequence). V was trimmed by 2 bases and J by 8 bases, leaving 9 bases between them. For the CDR3, the DNA is TGTGCCTGGAGTATCGGAGGGGGCTACACCTTC. Protein product: CAWSIGGGYTF.

The chain combines TRBV2 with TRBJ2-3; the D is unclear. Germline CDR1 is SNHLY and CDR2 is FYNNEI. The CDR3 runs to 14 residues. V gave up 6 bases and J gave up 3 bases, with 13 bases separating them. CDR3 region: CASSKGLRTDTQYF. The CDR3 DNA follows: TGTGCCAGCAGCAAAGGATTGAGAACAGATACGCAGTATTTT.

This clone appeared once. At one boundary the junction diverges from the germline segment, which might be a read error. The J gene is TRBJ1-1, the V gene TRBV30; tentatively, D is TRBD1 (5 bases). This CDR3 spans 12 amino acids. Germline CDR1 reads GTSNPN; CDR2 reads SVGIG (reference sequence). The chain's CDR3 is CAGSRGETEAFF. For the CDR3, the DNA is TGTGCCGGGAGTCGAGGGGAGACTGAAGCTTTCTTT.

The V and J genes are TRBV6-5 and TRBJ2-7, with 10 bases matching TRBD2. From germline, CDR1 is MNHEY and CDR2 SVGAGI. The CDR3 extends over 14 amino acids. Trimming removed 9 bases from V and 1 base from J; junction bases left unmatched: 6. CDR3 amino acids: CASRSGRVSYEQYF. For the CDR3, the DNA is TGTGCCAGTCGAAGCGGGAGGGTTTCCTACGAGCAGTACTTC.

V usage is TRBV30 and J usage is TRBJ2-6; no firm D call. The V end was cut by 5 bases, the J end by 0 bases, with 14 bases between. Germline CDR1 GTSNPN, CDR2 SVGIG (reference sequence). CDR3 length equals 16 residues. CDR3 in amino acids: CAWDVWGLSGANVLTF. In DNA, the CDR3 is TGTGCCTGGGACGTCTGGGGTCTCTCTGGGGCCAACGTCCTGACTTTC.

This chain uses TRBV4-1 with TRBJ2-2; 7 bases map to TRBD1. The ends lost 4 bases at V and 6 bases at J; junction bases unmatched: 11. Germline V CDR1 and CDR2: MGHRA, YSYEKL. The CDR3 runs 16 residues. As DNA, the CDR3 is TGCGCCAGCAGCCCTGAGGGGGCAGGGCGGGCCGGGGAGCTGTTTTTT. Protein: CASSPEGAGRAGELFF.